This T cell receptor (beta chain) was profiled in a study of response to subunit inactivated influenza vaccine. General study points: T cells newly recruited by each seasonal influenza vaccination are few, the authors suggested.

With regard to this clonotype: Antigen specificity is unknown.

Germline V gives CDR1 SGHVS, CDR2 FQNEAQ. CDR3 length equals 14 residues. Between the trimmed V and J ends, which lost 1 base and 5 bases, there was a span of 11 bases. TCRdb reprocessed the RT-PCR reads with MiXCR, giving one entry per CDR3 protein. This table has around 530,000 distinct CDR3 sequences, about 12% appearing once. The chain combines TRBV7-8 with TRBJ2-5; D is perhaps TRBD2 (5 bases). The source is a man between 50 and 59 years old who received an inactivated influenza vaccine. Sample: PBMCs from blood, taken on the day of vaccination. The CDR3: CASSLESRRETQYF. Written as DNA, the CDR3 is TGTGCCAGCAGCTTAGAATCCAGGAGGGAGACCCAGTACTTC.